Below, 18 T cell receptor beta chains from the same sample are listed, as sequenced in a study of tumor-infiltrating lymphocytes in oesophageal squamous cell carcinoma (dated by TCRdb to between 2015 and 2016). The library was built by means of PCR. The instrument was an Illumina HiSeq 2000. The public reads were reprocessed in TCRdb via fastp at Q25 and MiXCR, keeping in-frame beta chains. One record per CDR3 amino acid sequence lists the most common genes and DNA. The sample table lists 9,500 to 15,000 distinct CDR3 sequences, 54% of them with a count of one. The top ten constitute 34% of the sample. Material: esophageal tumor tissue. Receptors originate from a female donor with esophageal squamous cell carcinoma.

The chain couples TRBV12-3 or TRBV12-4 to TRBJ2-1; unclear D gene. Matching the DNA end better, TRBJ2-7 makes the J call doubtful. The CDR3 length is 11 residues. The CDR3 nucleotides read TGTGCCAGCAGCCCCATCCGCGAGCAGTACTTC. Translation: CASSPIREQYF.

About this clonotype itself: One junction end disagrees with the germline gene, perhaps due to a read error. CDR3 coding DNA: TGTGCCAGCAGCAACTATAATTCACCCCTCCACTTC. Its translation is CASSNYNSPLHF. The chain links TRBV6-5 to TRBJ2-1; D is unclear. CDR3 length equals 12 residues. CDR1 is MNHEY and CDR2 is SVGAGI in the germline V gene.

This chain links TRBV11-2 with TRBJ2-5; tentatively, D is TRBD1 (6 bases). This CDR3 is built from 15 residues. Germline values: CDR1 SGHAT, CDR2 FQNNGV. Trimming stripped 5 bases from V and 2 bases from J, with 15 bases between. This CDR3 reads CASSATGSRQETQYF. CDR3 coding DNA: TGTGCCAGCAGCGCCACAGGGTCTAGGCAAGAGACCCAGTACTTC.

The gene calls are TRBV7-6 and TRBJ2-1, with D maybe TRBD2 (6 bases). Germline assignment: CDR1 SGHVS and CDR2 FNYEAQ. The CDR3 runs 15 residues. V was pared by 1 base and J by 5 bases, with 12 bases between. CDR3 in DNA: TGTGCCAGCAGCTTAGTCGGGACTTACGACAATGAGCAGTTCTTC. Its translation: CASSLVGTYDNEQFF. Using reference TRBV7-6 and TRBJ2-1 for the parts outside the CDR3, the full variable domain is GAGVSQSPRYKVTKRGQDVALRCDPISGHVSLYWYRQALGQGPEFLTYFNYEAQQDKSGLPNDRFSAERPEGSISTLTIQRTEQRDSAMYRCASSLVGTYDNEQFFGPGTRLTVL.

This clonotype has a count of ten or more. The gene calls are TRBV7-2 and TRBJ2-3; 14 nucleotides line up with TRBD2. Germline V CDR1 and CDR2: SGHTA, FQGNSA. V trimming: 5 bases; J trimming: 4 bases; junction bases outside the gene matches: 5. The CDR3 loop spans 16 amino acids. DNA for the CDR3: TGTGCCAGCAGCACCCGACTAGCGGGAGGGTCAGATACGCAGTATTTT. Amino acids: CASSTRLAGGSDTQYF.

Details on this clonotype: A much bigger clone sits one base away, suggesting this may be a read error. The CDR3 loop reads CASSVVADEQFF. The DNA of the CDR3 is TGTGCCAGCAGCGTAGTGGCTGATGAGCAGTTCTTC. The chain is built from TRBV9 and TRBJ2-1, with D unclear. V lost 0 bases and J 8 bases, leaving 6 bases between the germline ends. The V gene's germline CDR1 is SGDLS and CDR2 YYNGEE. The CDR3 sequence is 12 residues long.

The V gene is TRBV11-3, the J gene TRBJ2-5, with 7 bases aligning to TRBD1. CDR1 and CDR2 from the germline V gene are SGHNT and YENEEA. V shed 1 base and J 1 base; nucleotides not matched to a gene: 0. The CDR3 extends over 14 amino acids. The CDR3 region is CASSLGDSQETQYF. For the CDR3, the DNA is TGTGCCAGCAGCTTAGGGGACAGCCAAGAGACCCAGTACTTC.

This chain links TRBV7-4 with TRBJ2-5; D is perhaps TRBD2 (5 bases). The J call could be wrong; TRBJ2-7 is a better fit for the DNA end. The CDR3 spans 14 residues. CDR1 SGHVT and CDR2 SQSDAQ come from the germline V gene. The CDR3 nucleotides are TGTGCCAGCAGCTTGGCAGCGGACCCCTACGAGCAGTACTTC. Protein product: CASSLAADPYEQYF.

This clonotype has a handful of counts. The CDR3 spells CASSPPTRNNEQFF. CDR3 coding DNA: TGTGCCAGCAGCCCCCCGACTAGGAACAATGAGCAGTTCTTC. The chain is built from TRBV7-2 and TRBJ2-1; possibly TRBD2 for D (6 bases). Germline assignment: CDR1 SGHTA and CDR2 FQGNSA. This CDR3 spans 14 amino acids. The V end was cut by 5 bases, the J end by 5 bases, with 13 bases between.

This clonotype was counted a few times. The chain is built from TRBV7-3 and TRBJ2-5, with 8 bases identical to TRBD2. The last part of the DNA fits TRBJ2-1 better; the J call may be wrong. The CDR3 has 15 amino acids. In germline, CDR1 is SGHTA, CDR2 FQGTGA. CDR3 DNA: TGTGCCAGCAGCTTAATGACGGGAGGGCCGGGTGAGCAGTTCTTC. Protein product: CASSLMTGGPGEQFF.

J is TRBJ2-5 and V is TRBV7-4, with D perhaps matching TRBD2 (5 bases). With the DNA end fitting TRBJ2-6 better, the J assignment may be wrong. The CDR3 loop spans 18 amino acids. The germline V gene encodes CDR1 SGHVT and CDR2 SQSDAQ. CDR3 residues: CASSLVGRPASGANVLTF. For the CDR3, the DNA is TGTGCCAGCAGCTTAGTAGGGAGACCCGCCTCTGGGGCCAACGTCCTGACTTTC.

There are a few counts of this clonotype. A read error may explain this, as a much larger clone is one base away. The chain combines TRBV28 with TRBJ2-7; weak D call: TRBD2 (5 bases). V lost 8 bases and J 7 bases, leaving 21 bases between the germline ends. CDR1 and CDR2 from the germline V gene are MDHEN and SYDVKM. This CDR3 contains 14 residues. CDR3 in DNA: TGTGCCAGCCTTCGGCCTAGCTCCTACAATGAGCAGTACTTC. This translates into CASLRPSSYNEQYF.

The chain's CDR3 is CASSAHGTSGSYEQYF. The CDR3 DNA reads TGTGCCAGCAGTGCCCACGGGACTAGCGGTTCCTACGAGCAGTACTTC. The chain links TRBV12-3 or TRBV12-4 to TRBJ2-5; 11 nucleotides align to TRBD2. The J call may be faulty, since TRBJ2-7 better matches the DNA end. CDR3 length equals 16 residues.

V and J are TRBV11-2 and TRBJ2-4; tentatively, D is TRBD1 (5 bases). The end of the DNA aligns better with TRBJ1-2, so the J call may be wrong. The germline CDR1 and CDR2 sequences are SGHAT and FQNNGV. The CDR3 covers 14 residues. CDR3 nucleotides: TGTGCCAGCAGTGCCGACAGCGGACTCTATGGCTACACCTTC. Protein sequence: CASSADSGLYGYTF.

On this clonotype: Since the CDR3 does not end with the conserved phenylalanine or tryptophan, this likely comes from a read error. The limits of the CDR3 on the DNA are not certain, so only TCRdb's listed CDR3 is given. The V gene is TRBV19, the J gene TRBJ2-3; the DNA was not used to check the table's D call, TRBD1. A total of 14 residues make up the CDR3, ends included. CDR1 and CDR2 (germline): LNHDA, SQIVND (reference sequence). This chain's CDR3 is CASSTGGRGYTFGS.

The CDR3: CASSATGEEETQYF. CDR3 nucleotides: TGTGCCAGCAGCGCAACAGGGGAGGAGGAGACCCAGTACTTC. The J gene is TRBJ2-3, the V gene TRBV6-1, with a tentative D call TRBD1 (7 bases). With the DNA end fitting TRBJ2-5 better, the J assignment may be wrong. The CDR3 totals 14 residues. Germline V gives CDR1 MNHNS, CDR2 SASEGT.

The chain recombines TRBV7-3 with TRBJ2-7; D is unresolved. The V end was cut by 2 bases, the J end by 0 bases, with 8 bases between. Per germline, CDR1 SGHTA and CDR2 FQGTGA. This CDR3 contains 14 residues. The CDR3 is CASSLFADSYEQYF. In nucleotides, the CDR3 is TGTGCCAGCAGCTTATTTGCGGACTCCTACGAGCAGTACTTC.

The chain combines TRBV6-2 or TRBV6-3 with TRBJ2-7, with 9 bases matching TRBD2. The J call may be wrong; the DNA end is better matched by TRBJ2-1. The CDR3 runs to 17 residues. From germline, CDR1 is MNHEY and CDR2 SVGEGT. CDR3 coding DNA: TGTGCCAGCAACTCTAGATCGGGACTAGCTTCCACGAATGAGCAGTTCTTC. Translating gives CASNSRSGLASTNEQFF.